This T cell receptor (beta chain) originates from a study of early stage breast cancer tumors. The CDR3 runs to 14 residues. V trimming: 3 bases; J trimming: 5 bases; junction bases outside the gene matches: 3. Germline CDR1 is MRHNA and CDR2 is SNTAGT. The assay was immunoSEQ multiplex PCR, and TCRdb's table has in-frame clones only and misses some. Of about 15,000 clones detected, 70% to 85% appear once; the ten largest clones hold over 4%. The chain employs TRBV6-4 and TRBJ2-2, with 7 nucleotides matching TRBD1. This TCR was recovered from a person aged 25 to 40 with breast cancer. The sequencing input was normal breast tissue next to the tumor. CDR3 loop: CASSETGDTGELFF. CDR3 nucleotides: TGTGCCAGCAGTGAAACAGGGGATACCGGGGAGCTGTTTTTT.